Each of the 8 T cell receptor beta chains below was sequenced from the same sample in a study of primary melanoma T cells and metastatic recurrence. Only in-frame clones appear in the TCRdb table, and some are missing; sequencing was by immunoSEQ multiplex PCR. There are about 140 clones in the sample; approximately 80% occur only once, and around an eighth lies in the top ten. Source material: melanoma tumor tissue. These receptors were obtained from a human donor with melanoma.

This chain connects TRBV30 to TRBJ1-2; perhaps TRBD1 as D (5 bases). V was trimmed by 2 bases and J by 6 bases, leaving 13 bases between them. CDR1 is GTSNPN and CDR2 is SVGIG in the germline V gene (reference sequence). The CDR3 consists of 13 residues. DNA of the CDR3: TGTGCCTGGAGTACCCAGGGCCGCCATGGCTACACCTTC. This translates into CAWSTQGRHGYTF.

This chain connects TRBV14 to TRBJ2-3; a possible D gene is TRBD1 (5 bases). This CDR3 is 13 amino acids long. Per germline, CDR1 SGHDN and CDR2 FVKESK. Trimming took off 4 bases at V and 2 bases at J, with 7 bases between the two ends. CDR3 DNA: TGTGCCAGCAGCCGCAGGGCCACAGATACGCAGTATTTT. Protein sequence: CASSRRATDTQYF.

The chain has TRBV10-3 and TRBJ2-5; D not certain. Germline V CDR1 and CDR2: ENHRY, SYGVKD. Trimming cost V 2 bases and J 5 bases, with 9 bases left between them. CDR3 size: 13 residues. CDR3 in amino acids: CAISEGRSETQYF. The DNA of the CDR3 is TGTGCCATCAGTGAGGGCCGGTCGGAGACCCAGTACTTC.

The V gene is TRBV18, the J gene TRBJ2-3, with D hard to call. The CDR3 is 17 residues long. Trimming took off 0 bases at V and 1 base at J, with 14 bases between the two ends. The germline V gene has CDR1 KGHSH and CDR2 LQKENI. The CDR3 spells CASSPPWAKAGTDTQYF. CDR3 bases: TGTGCCAGCTCACCACCCTGGGCGAAGGCCGGCACAGATACGCAGTATTTT.

The V and J genes are TRBV29-1 and TRBJ1-1; D remains unclear. The germline V and J ends were trimmed by 4 bases and 4 bases, with 16 bases remaining between them. Germline CDR1 SQVTM, CDR2 ANQGSEA. CDR3 length equals 14 residues. This CDR3 reads CSVVFPVRPTEAFF. DNA for the CDR3: TGCAGCGTTGTCTTCCCAGTGCGGCCCACTGAAGCTTTCTTT.

The chain couples TRBV18 to TRBJ1-2, with 9 bases matching TRBD1. V shed 4 bases and J 0 bases; nucleotides not matched to a gene: 12. Germline V gene data show CDR1 as KGHSH and CDR2 as LQKENI. There are 18 residues in the CDR3. The CDR3, as DNA: TGTGCCAGCTCACTGATACCGGGACAGGGCCTAACTAACTATGGCTACACCTTC. Residues: CASSLIPGQGLTNYGYTF.

This clone was seen a handful of times. The chain is built from TRBV10-3 and TRBJ2-7; D may be TRBD1 or TRBD2 (5 bases each). The V gene lost 0 bases and the J gene lost 4 bases, with 22 bases spanning the gap. Germline CDR1 ENHRY, CDR2 SYGVKD. This CDR3 has 18 residues. The chain's CDR3 is CAISESVEGILGPYEQYF. CDR3 DNA: TGTGCCATCAGTGAGTCGGTCGAGGGGATTTTGGGGCCTTACGAGCAGTACTTC.

This sequence joins TRBV2 and TRBJ1-1; 7 bases line up with TRBD1. Germline V CDR1 and CDR2: SNHLY, FYNNEI. This CDR3 has 13 amino acids. Trimming at V came to 6 bases and at J to 3 bases, leaving 4 bases not matched to a gene. CDR3 sequence (DNA): TGTGCCAGCAGCTCCAGGGGGGACACTGAAGCTTTCTTT. Translating it yields CASSSRGDTEAFF.